This T cell receptor beta chain was found in a study of cytomegalovirus exposure and HLA in healthy donors. Use of 60 Vbeta and 13 Jbeta primers characterized the PCR. Assay: immunoSEQ multiplex PCR; the TCRdb copy retains only in-frame clones and omits some. The table shows approximately 170,000 clones, with over 70% occurring only once. Note on this clone: The antigen is not known.

Regarding the study as a whole: A cluster of highly shared sequence variants was likely a sequencing artifact. TCR association rates varied by HLA locus in a later analysis, with DRB1 highest and HLA-C lowest. Cytomegalovirus-associated TCR beta chains were listed, numbering approximately 150.

The sample was PBMCs. The source is a boy between 2 and 10 years old in good health and CMV-seronegative.

The CDR3 loop reads CSVERGDVYNEQFF. The CDR3 region has the DNA TGCAGCGTTGAGCGGGGGGACGTCTACAATGAGCAGTTCTTC. The chain employs TRBV29-1 and TRBJ2-1; the match to TRBD2 covers 8 bases. The germline CDR1 and CDR2 sequences are SQVTM and ANQGSEA. The CDR3 totals 14 residues. Germline trimming cut 3 bases from V and 3 bases from J; bases unmatched to any gene: 4.